The sample holds one count of the clone carrying this TCR beta chain. Antigen: not known. These data originate in a study of cytomegalovirus exposure and HLA in healthy donors. All donors participated as healthy donors of bone marrow. Study results and caveats: Later analysis identified a missense DCLRE1C variant that was linked to TCR beta V- and J-gene trimming. Among TCR beta chains, those listed as cytomegalovirus-associated numbered fewer than 200.

13 Jbeta primers and 60 Vbeta primers were used for the PCR. Profiled with immunoSEQ multiplex PCR; TCRdb holds only in-frame clones, not every one. Of about 130,000 clones in the sample, roughly 85% are singletons; the top ten hold about 1%. CDR1 is SGDLS, CDR2 YYNGEE, per germline. The CDR3 loop spans 14 amino acids. V gave up 3 bases and J gave up 0 bases, with 9 bases separating them. V usage is TRBV9 and J usage is TRBJ1-2; D unresolved. The sample was PBMCs. This TCR came from a boy between 10 and 17 years old in good health and CMV-seronegative. The CDR3 sequence is CASSGGVANYGYTF. The CDR3 region has the DNA TGTGCCAGCAGCGGCGGGGTAGCTAACTATGGCTACACCTTC. Full variable domain (rest looked up from reference TRBV9 and TRBJ1-2): DSGVTQTPKHLITATGQRVTLRCSPRSGDLSVYWYQQSLDQGLQFLIQYYNGEERAKGNILERFSAQQFPDLHSELNLSSLELGDSALYFCASSGGVANYGYTFGSGTRLTVV.